These 10 T cell receptor beta chains originate from one sample sequenced in a study of T cells in localized non-small cell lung cancer (dated by TCRdb to 2020 to 2022). Library preparation used the immunoSEQ multiplex PCR assay. This immuneACCESS table, as held by TCRdb, lists in-frame sequences with V and J called but not all clones. Of the missing ones, under half trace to an unresolved V gene in checked studies; the others have no known cause. The sample includes about 82,000 clones, with around three quarters observed a single time. Together, the top ten hold about a fifth of the sample. Sequences were derived from PBMCs, sampled before any cancer treatment. The receptor set was obtained from a man between 35 and 75 years old with stage II squamous cell lung carcinoma.

The chain employs TRBV29-1 and TRBJ2-1; D is perhaps TRBD1 or TRBD2 (5 bases each). The CDR3 is 15 residues long. Germline values: CDR1 SQVTM, CDR2 ANQGSEA. Deletions cut 3 bases from V and 5 bases from J, with 17 bases between. CDR3 sequence (DNA): TGCAGCGTTGAGGGGACCGACCACTCGGACAATGAGCAGTTCTTC. This encodes CSVEGTDHSDNEQFF.

The gene calls are TRBV19 and TRBJ1-4; D possibly corresponds to TRBD1 (5 bases). V gave up 11 bases and J gave up 8 bases, with 9 bases separating them. CDR1 and CDR2 (germline): LNHDA, SQIVND (reference sequence). CDR3 length: 10 amino acids. In nucleotides, the CDR3 is TGTGCCGGGGGTAGGGAAAAACTGTTTTTT. It yields the protein CAGGREKLFF.

This sequence joins TRBV29-1 and TRBJ2-1; 12 positions agree with TRBD2. Germline trimming cut 6 bases from V and 2 bases from J; bases unmatched to any gene: 2. Germline V gene data show CDR1 as SQVTM and CDR2 as ANQGSEA. CDR3 size: 14 residues. The DNA of the CDR3 is TGCAGCGTCCGGACTAGCGGGACCTACAATGAGCAGTTCTTC. Translated: CSVRTSGTYNEQFF.

The chain joins TRBV11-1 to TRBJ2-6; D gene uncertain. CDR3 length: 15 amino acids. The germline CDR1 and CDR2 sequences are SGHAT and FQDESV (reference sequence). The germline V and J ends were trimmed by 7 bases and 0 bases, with 10 bases remaining between them. The CDR3 protein is CASKPLNSGANVLTF. DNA for the CDR3: TGTGCCAGCAAGCCACTAAACTCTGGGGCCAACGTCCTGACTTTC.

V usage is TRBV6-5 and J usage is TRBJ1-2; D gene unclear. The CDR3 loop spans 12 amino acids. The V end was cut by 8 bases, the J end by 5 bases, with 12 bases between. The germline CDR1 and CDR2 sequences are MNHEY and SVGAGI. This chain's CDR3 is CASAGSLYGYTF. The CDR3 coding sequence is TGTGCCAGCGCCGGCAGCCTATATGGCTACACCTTC.

The V call is TRBV5-1, the J call TRBJ1-2; maybe TRBD1 (5 bases). The CDR3 extends over 15 amino acids. Trimming removed 2 bases from V and 3 bases from J, with 14 bases in between. Germline CDR1 reads SGHRS; CDR2 reads YFSETQ. The CDR3 loop is CASSLDFRRDYGYTF. For the CDR3, the DNA is TGCGCCAGCAGCTTAGACTTTCGCAGGGACTATGGCTACACCTTC.

The chain carries TRBV30 and TRBJ1-3; a weak D match, TRBD1 (5 bases). The V gene's germline CDR1 is GTSNPN and CDR2 SVGIG (reference sequence). This CDR3 region has 15 residues. The V and J ends lost 1 base and 8 bases respectively, with 18 bases between them. In DNA, the CDR3 is TGTGCCTGGAGTGCGCTGGACTTAAAAGGGGACACCATATATTTT. Translated, it gives CAWSALDLKGDTIYF.

The J gene is TRBJ2-1, the V gene TRBV5-6; a weak D match, TRBD2 (5 bases). Trimming removed 4 bases from V and 2 bases from J, with 19 bases in between. The CDR3 length is 17 residues. Germline lookup yields CDR1 SGHDT and CDR2 YYEEEE. This CDR3 is CASSPRVAGLTYNEQFF. In DNA, the CDR3 is TGTGCCAGCAGCCCTCGGGTGGCGGGTCTGACCTACAATGAGCAGTTCTTC. The full variable domain, its missing parts supplied by reference TRBV5-6 and TRBJ2-1, is DAGVTQSPTHLIKTRGQQVTLRCSPKSGHDTVSWYQQALGQGPQFIFQYYEEEERQRGNFPDRFSGHQFPNYSSELNVNALLLGDSALYLCASSPRVAGLTYNEQFFGPGTRLTVL.

DNA for the CDR3: TGCGCCAGCAGTCCGGCGGGGCGCACAGATACGCAGTATTTT. Translating it yields CASSPAGRTDTQYF. The V call is TRBV10-1, the J call TRBJ2-3, with D tentatively TRBD2 (6 bases). The CDR3 extends over 14 amino acids. CDR1 and CDR2 (germline): WNHNN, SYGVQD (reference sequence). Trimming stripped 5 bases from V and 1 base from J, with 10 bases between.

This chain uses TRBV21-1 with TRBJ2-7. TRBV21-1 counts as a pseudogene. This CDR3 is 15 amino acids long. CDR3 sequence reads: CASSTPGRGPYEQYF. CDR3 nucleotides: TGTGCCAGCAGCACCCCGGGGAGGGGGCCCTACGAGCAGTACTTC.